The present entry profiles one T cell receptor beta chain with its context. The V gene lost 2 bases and the J gene lost 7 bases, with 15 bases spanning the gap. The CDR3 runs 14 residues. The record originates from a study of blood T cells in healthy people across ages. Together with a sample-barcoded 5' primer, a J-beta primer mix was included in a second PCR lasting about 7 to 11 cycles. TCRdb re-derived calls from the 5' RACE reads in MiXCR, one entry per CDR3 protein. The sample records roughly 730,000 distinct CDR3 sequences, around 50% being singletons. The donors, all healthy, were Caucasians living in Russia, aged roughly 6 to 95.

The sequenced sample was blood. The chain links TRBV12-3 or TRBV12-4 to TRBJ2-7; D is ambiguous. The TCR originated in a man aged 40-55 years in good health. The DNA of the CDR3 is TGTGCCAGCAGTTTAAGGCAAGCGTCGGGTGAGCAGTACTTC. This codes for CASSLRQASGEQYF.